These 17 T cell receptor beta chains came from one sample sequenced in a study of cytomegalovirus exposure and HLA in healthy donors. Primers included in the PCR were 60 Vbeta and 13 Jbeta primers. Only in-frame clones appear in the TCRdb table, and some are missing; sequencing was by immunoSEQ multiplex PCR. The repertoire holds 150,000 to 200,000 clones, with more than 80% as singletons. The sequenced sample consisted of PBMCs. The receptors stem from a male donor in good health and CMV-seronegative.

This clone was seen more than once but under ten times. This rearrangement joins TRBV2 to TRBJ1-5; 7 bases match TRBD1. CDR1 is SNHLY, CDR2 FYNNEI, per germline. This CDR3 is built from 14 residues. Losses at the gene ends were 6 bases for V and 3 bases for J; bases not matched to a gene: 5. The CDR3 bases are TGTGCCAGCAGCGGAGACAGGGTCAATCAGCCCCAGCATTTT. Protein: CASSGDRVNQPQHF.

V is TRBV7-7 and J is TRBJ2-3, with a tentative D call TRBD2 (7 bases). The V and J ends lost 5 bases and 2 bases respectively, with 14 bases between them. Germline V gene lookup returns CDR1 SSHAT and CDR2 FNYEAQ (reference sequence). The CDR3 covers 15 residues. CDR3 DNA sequence: TGTGCCAGCAGCCTGGGGGGGCCAGACACAGATACGCAGTATTTT. Translated: CASSLGGPDTDTQYF.

V gene TRBV18 combines with J gene TRBJ1-4; D may be TRBD1 (5 bases). From germline, CDR1 is KGHSH and CDR2 LQKENI. The ends were cut back, 2 bases at V and 5 bases at J, with 9 bases in the middle. CDR3 length: 14 amino acids. The CDR3 DNA sequence: TGTGCCAGCTCACCAGTGGGGCGCAATGAAAAACTGTTTTTT. Its translation: CASSPVGRNEKLFF.

The genes are TRBV14 and TRBJ1-2; the D is unclear. The CDR3 is 12 amino acids. Between the trimmed V and J ends, which lost 2 bases and 11 bases, there was a span of 12 bases. From germline, CDR1 is SGHDN and CDR2 FVKESK. DNA for the CDR3: TGTGCCAGCAGCCAAACGATTCGGGAATACACCTTC. Its protein product is CASSQTIREYTF.

This chain links TRBV7-2 with TRBJ2-5; 7 nucleotides align to TRBD1. This CDR3 is 16 amino acids long. CDR1 is SGHTA and CDR2 is FQGNSA in the germline V gene. Unmatched junction bases numbered 11, after V lost 5 bases and J lost 2 bases. CDR3 DNA: TGTGCCAGCAGCACAGGGACAGCCAAGATTCAAGAGACCCAGTACTTC. Amino acids: CASSTGTAKIQETQYF.

This sequence joins TRBV2 and TRBJ2-5; 9 bases align to TRBD2. The CDR3 totals 13 residues. V shed 8 bases and J 5 bases; nucleotides not matched to a gene: 6. Per germline, CDR1 SNHLY and CDR2 FYNNEI. DNA of the CDR3: TGTGCCAGCGGGGCGGGAGGGCCTGAGACCCAGTACTTC. This codes for CASGAGGPETQYF. The full variable domain, in which reference TRBV2 and TRBJ2-5 provide the parts outside the CDR3, is EPEVTQTPSHQVTQMGQEVILRCVPISNHLYFYWYRQILGQKVEFLVSFYNNEISEKSEIFDDQFSVERPDGSNFTLKIRSTKLEDSAMYFCASGAGGPETQYFGPGTRLLVL.

The CDR3 protein is CASSLDPGSYEQYF. In DNA, the CDR3 is TGTGCCAGCAGCTTGGATCCGGGGTCCTACGAGCAGTACTTC. The V and J genes are TRBV5-4 and TRBJ2-7; D might be TRBD2 (5 bases). Germline CDR1 and CDR2: SGHNT and YYREEE (reference sequence). The CDR3 contains 14 residues. The V and J ends lost 0 bases and 1 base respectively, with 8 bases between them.

The sample holds a few counts of this clone. The rearrangement uses TRBV2 and TRBJ1-1, with D maybe TRBD1 (6 bases). Germline V gene lookup returns CDR1 SNHLY and CDR2 FYNNEI. The CDR3 consists of 15 residues. The V end was cut by 3 bases, the J end by 1 base, with 12 bases between. This CDR3 reads CASSDPTGENTEAFF. CDR3 nucleotide sequence: TGTGCCAGCAGTGACCCGACAGGCGAGAACACTGAAGCTTTCTTT.

This rearrangement joins TRBV9 to TRBJ1-2; perhaps TRBD1 as D (5 bases). Germline V CDR1 and CDR2: SGDLS, YYNGEE. The CDR3 loop spans 16 amino acids. Trimming took off 4 bases at V and 0 bases at J, with 16 bases between the two ends. The CDR3 sequence: CASSLEQGSPNYGYTF. The CDR3 nucleotides are TGTGCCAGCAGCTTAGAGCAGGGTTCCCCTAACTATGGCTACACCTTC.

The V call is TRBV5-4, the J call TRBJ2-5, with 7 positions matching TRBD2. The V segment lost 4 bases and the J segment 0 bases; nucleotides outside the gene matches: 9. Germline CDR1 SGHNT, CDR2 YYREEE (reference sequence). The CDR3 loop spans 16 amino acids. The CDR3 loop is CASSGLDGGYQETQYF. CDR3 nucleotide sequence: TGTGCCAGCAGCGGACTGGACGGGGGGTACCAAGAGACCCAGTACTTC.

This clone was seen more than once but under ten times. A far larger clone is off by one base, so a read error is likely. Distinct nucleotide sequences in the sample also encode this CDR3. The rearrangement links TRBV7-2 to TRBJ2-6; D remains ambiguous. Germline values: CDR1 SGHTA, CDR2 FQGNSA. The germline V and J ends were trimmed by 5 bases and 0 bases, with 11 bases remaining between them. The CDR3 sequence is 16 residues long. The CDR3 sequence is CASSQDPGSGANVLTF. The DNA of the CDR3 is TGTGCCAGCAGCCAAGATCCAGGCTCTGGGGCCAACGTCCTGACTTTC.

The chain links TRBV4-3 to TRBJ2-1; 7 nucleotides line up with TRBD1. CDR3 length: 17 amino acids. Germline CDR1 is LGHNA and CDR2 is YSLEER. J gave up 4 bases and V 0 bases, and 9 bases lay outside the gene matches. The CDR3, as DNA: TGCGCCAGCAGCCAAGATAGAGGGGACAGTCCATACAATGAGCAGTTCTTC. This sequence encodes CASSQDRGDSPYNEQFF.

In this sample, this clone turned up a few times. The chain has TRBV6-5 and TRBJ2-7, with D unresolved. The CDR3 is made up of 11 amino acids. Trimming shortened V by 6 bases and J by 2 bases, and 5 bases separated the two germline ends. Per the germline V gene, CDR1 is MNHEY and CDR2 is SVGAGI. The DNA for the CDR3 is TGTGCCAGCAGCTCCGCCTACGAGCAGTACTTC. This sequence encodes CASSSAYEQYF.

The chain carries TRBV6-5 and TRBJ1-2; TRBD1 matches at 8 bases. Germline CDR1 MNHEY, CDR2 SVGAGI. The junction had 14 bases not matched to a gene; V was cut back by 6 bases and J by 11 bases. The CDR3 contains 14 residues. DNA for the CDR3: TGTGCCAGCAGCCGTGGACAGGGTAGAATCGGGTACACCTTC. Its protein product is CASSRGQGRIGYTF.

This chain uses TRBV5-1 with TRBJ1-3; D might be TRBD1 (5 bases). CDR3 size: 13 residues. Germline V gives CDR1 SGHRS, CDR2 YFSETQ. Trimming cost V 7 bases and J 3 bases, with 11 bases left between them. CDR3 DNA: TGCGCCAGCCCCGACAGATATGGAAACACCATATATTTT. It encodes CASPDRYGNTIYF.

The chain uses TRBV16 and TRBJ2-5; D may be TRBD2 (7 bases). Germline-derived CDR1 and CDR2 are KGHSY and FQNENV. V lost 3 bases and J lost 5, with 13 bases in between. The CDR3 extends over 14 amino acids. CDR3 DNA sequence: TGTGCCAGCAGCCACCCGGGGGGCAGTGAGACCCAGTACTTC. Translated, it gives CASSHPGGSETQYF.

Comments on this clone: The sample contains more than one DNA sequence encoding this CDR3. The chain is built from TRBV6-5 and TRBJ1-4; a possible D gene is TRBD1 (6 bases). CDR3 length equals 16 residues. V shed 4 bases and J shed 8 bases, with 20 bases lying between them. The germline V gene encodes CDR1 MNHEY and CDR2 SVGAGI. The chain's CDR3 is CASSSSPGELSEKLFF. CDR3 sequence (DNA): TGTGCCAGCAGTTCTTCCCCAGGGGAGTTAAGCGAAAAACTGTTTTTT.